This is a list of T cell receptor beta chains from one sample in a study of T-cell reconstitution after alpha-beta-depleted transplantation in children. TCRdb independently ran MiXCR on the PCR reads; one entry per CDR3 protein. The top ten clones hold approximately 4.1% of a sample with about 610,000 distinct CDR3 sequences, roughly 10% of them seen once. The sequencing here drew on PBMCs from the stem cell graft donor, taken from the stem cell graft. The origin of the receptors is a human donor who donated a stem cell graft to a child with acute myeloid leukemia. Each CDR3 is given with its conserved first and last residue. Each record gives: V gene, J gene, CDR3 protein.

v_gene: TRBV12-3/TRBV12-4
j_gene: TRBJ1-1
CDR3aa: CASSFQGLNEAFF

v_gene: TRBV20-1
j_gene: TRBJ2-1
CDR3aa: CSALTGSSYNEQFF

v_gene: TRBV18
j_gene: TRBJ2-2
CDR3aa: CASSPLGRPSLTGELFF

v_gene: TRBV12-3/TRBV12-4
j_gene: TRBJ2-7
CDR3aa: CASSFSDRGPHQYF

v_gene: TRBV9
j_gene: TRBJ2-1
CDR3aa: CASSVGGRRGEQFF

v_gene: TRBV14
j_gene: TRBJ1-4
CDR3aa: CASSHQDGTNEKLFF

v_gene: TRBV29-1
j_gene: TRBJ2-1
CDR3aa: CSVLAGYYDEQFF

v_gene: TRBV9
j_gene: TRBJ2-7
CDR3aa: CASSVGPTYGYEQYF

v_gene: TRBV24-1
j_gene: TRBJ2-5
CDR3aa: CATSDRDSGRTQYF

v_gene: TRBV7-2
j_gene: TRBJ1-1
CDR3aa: CASSIQRNTEAFF

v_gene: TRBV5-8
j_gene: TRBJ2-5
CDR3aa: CASSLLAGTRDQYF

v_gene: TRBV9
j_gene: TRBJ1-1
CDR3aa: CASSVDGPNTEAFF

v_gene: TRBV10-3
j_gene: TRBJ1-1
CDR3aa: CAISPGVNTEAFF

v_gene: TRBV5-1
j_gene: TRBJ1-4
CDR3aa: CASSLDGRDEKLFF

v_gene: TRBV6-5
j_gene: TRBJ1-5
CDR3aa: CASSYGGGAGQPQHF